In this sample, the clone carrying this T cell receptor beta chain turned up a few times. These data belong to a study of cytomegalovirus exposure and HLA in healthy donors. The study did not record CMV serostatus for this donor. Germline-derived CDR1 and CDR2 are MNHEY and SMNVEV (reference sequence). V lost 8 bases to trimming and J lost 1 base, with 8 bases between them. The CDR3 totals 12 residues. With 60 Vbeta and 13 Jbeta primers, the PCR was carried out. TCRdb's copy holds only in-frame clones and misses some; the assay was immunoSEQ multiplex PCR. The sample has around 150,000 clones, approximately 60% seen once.

The material sequenced was PBMCs. The chain has TRBV27 and TRBJ1-1; D possibly corresponds to TRBD1 (6 bases). This receptor was taken from a human donor in good health. The CDR3 DNA follows: TGTGCCAGCCAGGGGTGGAACACTGAAGCTTTCTTT. Protein sequence: CASQGWNTEAFF.